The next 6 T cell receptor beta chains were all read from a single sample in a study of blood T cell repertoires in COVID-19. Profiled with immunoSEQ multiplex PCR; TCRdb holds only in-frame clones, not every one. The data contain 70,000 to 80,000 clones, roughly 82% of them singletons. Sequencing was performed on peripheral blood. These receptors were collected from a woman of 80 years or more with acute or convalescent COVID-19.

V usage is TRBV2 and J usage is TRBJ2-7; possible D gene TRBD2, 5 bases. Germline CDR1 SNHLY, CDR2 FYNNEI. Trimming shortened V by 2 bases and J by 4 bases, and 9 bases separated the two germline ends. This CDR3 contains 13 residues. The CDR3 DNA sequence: TGTGCCAGCAGTGAAAACGACTATTACGAGCAGTACTTC. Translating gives CASSENDYYEQYF.

The CDR3 nucleotides read TGTGCCAGCAGCCCCCGGTGGGGGGGTGAGCAGTTCTTC. This codes for CASSPRWGGEQFF. V is TRBV7-9 and J is TRBJ2-1; 7 positions match TRBD2. Per germline, CDR1 SEHNR and CDR2 FQNEAQ (reference sequence). The CDR3 extends over 13 amino acids. Trimming removed 5 bases from V and 9 bases from J; junction bases left unmatched: 7.

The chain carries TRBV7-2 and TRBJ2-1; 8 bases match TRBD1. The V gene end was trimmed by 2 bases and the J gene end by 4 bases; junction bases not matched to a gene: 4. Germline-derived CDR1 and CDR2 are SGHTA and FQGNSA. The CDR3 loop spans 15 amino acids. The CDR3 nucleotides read TGTGCCAGCAGCTTACGCCAGGGGGCGTACAATGAGCAGTTCTTC. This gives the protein CASSLRQGAYNEQFF.

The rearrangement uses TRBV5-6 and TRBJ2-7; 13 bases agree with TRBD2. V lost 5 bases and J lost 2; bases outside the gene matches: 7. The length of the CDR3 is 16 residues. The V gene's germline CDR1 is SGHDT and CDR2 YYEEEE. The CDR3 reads CASSLTSGRQAYEQYF. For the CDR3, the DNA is TGTGCCAGCAGTCTGACTAGCGGGAGGCAAGCCTACGAGCAGTACTTC.

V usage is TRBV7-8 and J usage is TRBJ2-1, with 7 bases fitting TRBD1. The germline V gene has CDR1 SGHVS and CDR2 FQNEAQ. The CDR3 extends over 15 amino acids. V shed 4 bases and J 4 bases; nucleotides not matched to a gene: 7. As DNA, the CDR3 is TGTGCCAGCAGCTCCAGACAGGGCTTTTACAATGAGCAGTTCTTC. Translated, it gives CASSSRQGFYNEQFF. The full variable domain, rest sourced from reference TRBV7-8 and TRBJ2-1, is GAGVSQSPRYKVAKRGQDVALRCDPISGHVSLFWYQQALGQGPEFLTYFQNEAQLDKSGLPSDRFFAERPEGSVSTLKIQRTQQEDSAVYLCASSSRQGFYNEQFFGPGTRLTVL.

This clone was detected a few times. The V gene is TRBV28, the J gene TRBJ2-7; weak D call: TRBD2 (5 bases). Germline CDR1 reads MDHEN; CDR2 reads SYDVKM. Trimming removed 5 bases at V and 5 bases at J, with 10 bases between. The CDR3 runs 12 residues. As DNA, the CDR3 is TGTGCCAGCAGTCAAGACGGGAACGAGCAGTACTTC. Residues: CASSQDGNEQYF. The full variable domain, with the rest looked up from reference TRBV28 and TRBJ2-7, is DVKVTQSSRYLVKRTGEKVFLECVQDMDHENMFWYRQDPGLGLRLIYFSYDVKMKEKGDIPEGYSVSREKKERFSLILESASTNQTSMYLCASSQDGNEQYFGPGTRLTVT.